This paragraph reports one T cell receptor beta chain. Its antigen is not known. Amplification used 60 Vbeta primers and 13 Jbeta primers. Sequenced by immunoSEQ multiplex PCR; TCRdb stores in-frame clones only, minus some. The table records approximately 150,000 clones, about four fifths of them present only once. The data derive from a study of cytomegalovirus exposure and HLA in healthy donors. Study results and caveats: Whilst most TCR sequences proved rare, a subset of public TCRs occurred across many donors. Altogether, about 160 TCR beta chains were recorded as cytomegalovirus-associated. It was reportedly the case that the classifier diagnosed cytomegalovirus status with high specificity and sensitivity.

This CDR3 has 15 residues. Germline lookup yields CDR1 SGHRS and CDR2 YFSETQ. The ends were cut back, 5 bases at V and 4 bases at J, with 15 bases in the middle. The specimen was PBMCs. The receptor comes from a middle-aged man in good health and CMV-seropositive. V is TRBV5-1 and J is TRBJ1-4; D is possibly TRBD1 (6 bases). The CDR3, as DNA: TGCGCCAGCAGTTCCGACAGGCGCAATAATGAAAAACTGTTTTTT. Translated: CASSSDRRNNEKLFF.